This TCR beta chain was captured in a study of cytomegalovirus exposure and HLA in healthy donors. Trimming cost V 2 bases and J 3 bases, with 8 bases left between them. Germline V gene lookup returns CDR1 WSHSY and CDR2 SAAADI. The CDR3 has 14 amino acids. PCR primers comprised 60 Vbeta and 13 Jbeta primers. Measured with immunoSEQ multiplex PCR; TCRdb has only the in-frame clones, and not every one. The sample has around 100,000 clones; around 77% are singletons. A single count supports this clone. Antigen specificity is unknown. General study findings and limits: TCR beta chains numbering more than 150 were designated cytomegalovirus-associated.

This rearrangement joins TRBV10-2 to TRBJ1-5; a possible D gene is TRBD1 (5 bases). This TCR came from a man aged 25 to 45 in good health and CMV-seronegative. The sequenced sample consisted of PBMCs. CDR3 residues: CASSESRANQPQHF. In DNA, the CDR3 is TGCGCCAGCAGTGAGAGCAGGGCCAATCAGCCCCAGCATTTT.